This entry concerns a single TCR beta chain. What it binds is not known. Amplification yielded TCR beta CDR3 regions, with RNA transcripts as the source. The HTBI set primed first-round TCR CDR3 RT-PCR. TCRdb re-called the multiplex PCR reads through MiXCR, storing one row per CDR3 protein. The sample contains under 300,000 distinct CDR3 sequences, less than 15% of which appear only once. CDR1 is SGHAT, CDR2 FQNNGV, per germline. The CDR3 consists of 19 residues. V shed 1 base, J shed 2 bases, and the junction held 9 bases outside the gene matches. The data derive from a study of T cells in Graves' hyperthyroidism and ophthalmopathy. General study results and limits: Most thyroid clonotypes expanded above 0.001 appeared in blood too.

Clinical symptoms, serum thyroxine and TRAb, thyroid ultrasound and orbital computed tomography together formed the diagnostic basis. The rearrangement links TRBV11-2 to TRBJ2-7; 15 bases are shared with TRBD2. The sequenced sample was blood. This TCR was recovered from a woman aged 25 to 39 with Graves' hyperthyroidism that later progressed to Graves' ophthalmopathy. The CDR3 here is CASSLVPGTSGRRAYEQYF. In DNA, the CDR3 is TGTGCCAGCAGCTTAGTGCCGGGGACTAGCGGGAGGAGGGCCTACGAGCAGTACTTC.